Sequencing of this T cell receptor (beta chain) was carried out in a study of breast tumors, draining lymph nodes, adjacent tissues. General study points: Tumor TCR diversity was below lymph nodes but above nontumor tissue. Compared with basal-like, luminal-like tumors shared significantly more repertoire with nontumor tissue.

TCRdb recomputed calls from the multiplex PCR reads with MiXCR, one row per CDR3 protein. Of about 14,000 distinct CDR3 sequences in the sample, roughly 50% are singletons; the top ten hold under 30%. Germline values: CDR1 DFQATT, CDR2 SNEGSKA (reference sequence). The CDR3 spans 14 residues. V lost 4 bases to trimming and J lost 2 bases; unmatched junction nucleotides: 7. Notes on this clonotype: Antigen unknown.

The source is a female donor with breast cancer. Some clones in this sample may be carry-over from other donors' samples. The V and J genes are TRBV20-1 and TRBJ2-7, with 8 bases fitting TRBD1. Sample: tumor-adjacent breast tissue. In DNA form, the CDR3 reads TGCAGTGCTACGGAGGGACAGGTCCCCTACGAGCAGTACTTC. It is translated as CSATEGQVPYEQYF.